A single sample gave rise to the 27 T cell receptor beta chains below, sequenced in a study of cytomegalovirus exposure and HLA in healthy donors. Only in-frame clones appear in the TCRdb table, and some are missing; sequencing was by immunoSEQ multiplex PCR. The sample yields a few hundred thousand clones, 85% to 90% seen once. Sequencing input: PBMCs. The source of these receptors is a woman under 30 in good health and CMV-seronegative.

This clone came up once. The V and J genes are TRBV27 and TRBJ2-7; a possible D gene is TRBD2 (5 bases). V lost 6 bases to trimming and J lost 2 bases, with 17 bases between them. Germline V gene sequence: CDR1 MNHEY, CDR2 SMNVEV (reference sequence). CDR3 length: 15 amino acids. The chain's CDR3 is CASRPASGLPYEQYF. CDR3 nucleotides: TGTGCCAGCAGACCCGCCTCGGGGTTACCCTACGAGCAGTACTTC.

The J gene is TRBJ2-5, the V gene TRBV2, with D perhaps TRBD1 (6 bases). Germline loops: CDR1 SNHLY, CDR2 FYNNEI. This CDR3 is 17 amino acids long. V lost 4 bases and J 2 bases, leaving 20 bases between the germline ends. CDR3 residues: CASSGQVGRRGQETQYF. The CDR3 region has the DNA TGTGCCAGCAGTGGACAGGTTGGGCGTAGAGGACAAGAGACCCAGTACTTC.

The genes are TRBV5-6 and TRBJ2-1, with 10 positions matching TRBD2. This CDR3 region has 16 residues. V lost 0 bases to trimming and J lost 6 bases; unmatched junction nucleotides: 6. The germline V gene has CDR1 SGHDT and CDR2 YYEEEE. CDR3: CASSLDLAGVRNEQFF. The CDR3 region has the DNA TGTGCCAGCAGCTTGGACCTAGCGGGAGTTCGCAATGAGCAGTTCTTC.

This chain links TRBV28 with TRBJ2-3, with 7 positions matching TRBD2. CDR1 and CDR2 (germline): MDHEN, SYDVKM. The CDR3 runs 15 residues. V trimming: 6 bases; J trimming: 0 bases; junction bases outside the gene matches: 6. The CDR3, as DNA: TGTGCCAGCAGGACACTAGCGCGGAGCACAGATACGCAGTATTTT. Translating it yields CASRTLARSTDTQYF.

V gene TRBV9 combines with J gene TRBJ2-7, with 15 nucleotides matching TRBD2. The V segment lost 3 bases and the J segment 3 bases; nucleotides outside the gene matches: 7. The CDR3 consists of 17 residues. Germline V lookup: CDR1 SGDLS, CDR2 YYNGEE. The CDR3 is CASSGGTSGRFSYEQYF. The CDR3 nucleotides are TGTGCCAGCAGCGGGGGGACTAGCGGGAGGTTTAGCTACGAGCAGTACTTC.

V usage is TRBV4-3 and J usage is TRBJ2-2, with 7 bases lining up with TRBD1. The CDR3 spans 15 residues. Trimming at V came to 4 bases and at J to 4 bases, leaving 6 bases not matched to a gene. CDR1 and CDR2 from the germline V gene are LGHNA and YSLEER. The CDR3 DNA sequence: TGCGCCAGCAGCCCCGACAGGGTGGGCACCGGGGAGCTGTTTTTT. Its protein product is CASSPDRVGTGELFF.

The chain joins TRBV7-5 to TRBJ2-7; whether TRBD1, the table's D call, matches the DNA was not checked. TRBV7-5 counts as a pseudogene. This CDR3 is 15 amino acids long. The CDR3 sequence: CVRSSDRALSYEQYF. CDR3 in DNA: TGTGTCAGAAGCTCGGACAGGGCACTATCCTACGAGCAGTACTTC.

The rearrangement joins TRBV6-5 to TRBJ2-7, with 8 bases matching TRBD1. This CDR3 has 16 amino acids. Germline trimming cut 0 bases from V and 6 bases from J; bases unmatched to any gene: 10. CDR1 is MNHEY and CDR2 is SVGAGI in the germline V gene. This chain's CDR3 is CASSYSTTGEASEQYF. The CDR3 nucleotides are TGTGCCAGCAGTTACTCCACGACAGGGGAGGCAAGCGAGCAGTACTTC.

The chain recombines TRBV7-6 with TRBJ2-7, with TRBD1 as a possible D gene (7 bases). The germline CDR1 and CDR2 sequences are SGHVS and FNYEAQ. The CDR3 consists of 14 residues. V was shortened by 5 bases and J by 6 bases, with 17 bases between the two germline ends. CDR3 sequence (DNA): TGTGCCAGCAGCACCCAGGGGGGACCGGGCGAGCAGTACTTC. Translating gives CASSTQGGPGEQYF.

V is TRBV7-3 and J is TRBJ2-1; TRBD2 matches at 13 bases. This CDR3 is built from 15 residues. Trimming took 3 bases from V and 7 from J; bases not matched to a gene: 3. Germline CDR1 and CDR2: SGHTA and FQGTGA. CDR3 sequence (DNA): TGTGCCAGCAGCTTTGGACTAGCGGGGGTTAATGAGCAGTTCTTC. The encoded protein is CASSFGLAGVNEQFF.

This clone was detected once. V and J are TRBV7-3 and TRBJ1-1; D unclear. Germline CDR1 reads SGHTA; CDR2 reads FQGTGA. V was cut by 1 base and J by 3 bases, with 6 bases left in between. The CDR3 consists of 13 residues. CDR3 protein: CASSLIGDTEAFF. The CDR3 nucleotides read TGTGCCAGCAGCTTAATAGGAGACACTGAAGCTTTCTTT. Full variable domain (missing parts from reference TRBV7-3 and TRBJ1-1): GAGVSQTPSNKVTEKGKYVELRCDPISGHTALYWYRQSLGQGPEFLIYFQGTGAADDSGLPNDRFFAVRPEGSVSTLKIQRTERGDSAVYLCASSLIGDTEAFFGQGTRLTVV.

The chain joins TRBV28 to TRBJ2-1, with 11 bases matching TRBD2. This CDR3 spans 17 amino acids. With V trimmed by 5 bases and J by 7 bases, 13 bases remained unmatched. Germline CDR1 and CDR2: MDHEN and SYDVKM. CDR3 sequence: CASSRTQLAGVGNEQFF. DNA for the CDR3: TGTGCCAGCAGTCGCACCCAACTAGCGGGAGTTGGAAATGAGCAGTTCTTC.

The genes are TRBV28 and TRBJ1-1; D is possibly TRBD1 (5 bases). The germline V gene has CDR1 MDHEN and CDR2 SYDVKM. V was shortened by 2 bases and J by 4 bases, with 14 bases between the two germline ends. The CDR3 runs to 15 residues. Here the CDR3 DNA reads TGTGCCAGCAGTTTAGTGAAGGGGTTGCGCACTGAAGCTTTCTTT. This translates into CASSLVKGLRTEAFF.

This chain links TRBV6-5 with TRBJ1-1; 7 nucleotides align to TRBD1. V lost 5 bases to trimming and J lost 5 bases; unmatched junction nucleotides: 8. Germline CDR1 MNHEY, CDR2 SVGAGI. This CDR3 region has 14 residues. In nucleotides, the CDR3 is TGTGCCAGCAGTCAACTAGGGGGCACTACTGAAGCTTTCTTT. It encodes CASSQLGGTTEAFF.

The V gene is TRBV11-3, the J gene TRBJ2-1, with 9 bases fitting TRBD1. The CDR3 is 16 residues long. Germline values: CDR1 SGHNT, CDR2 YENEEA. J gave up 3 bases and V 5 bases, and 8 bases lay outside the gene matches. The CDR3 protein is CASSREGQGRYNEQFF. In DNA, the CDR3 is TGTGCCAGCAGCCGAGAGGGACAGGGACGCTACAATGAGCAGTTCTTC.

The rearrangement joins TRBV30 to TRBJ1-6; weak D call: TRBD1 (5 bases). Germline lookup yields CDR1 GTSNPN and CDR2 SVGIG (reference sequence). V was clipped by 3 bases and J by 9 bases, with 12 bases between them. The CDR3 length is 13 residues. CDR3 sequence reads: CAWRGPPGSPLHF. CDR3 sequence (DNA): TGTGCCTGGAGGGGGCCCCCGGGTTCACCCCTCCACTTT.

The chain combines TRBV28 with TRBJ2-7; 9 nucleotides align to TRBD1. Germline V lookup: CDR1 MDHEN, CDR2 SYDVKM. This CDR3 contains 13 residues. Trimming took 10 bases from V and 3 from J; bases not matched to a gene: 7. The CDR3 protein is CATLDRGVYEQYF. The CDR3 DNA reads as TGTGCCACCCTGGACAGGGGCGTCTACGAGCAGTACTTC.

V is TRBV11-2 and J is TRBJ2-7, with D unclear. Germline V gene sequence: CDR1 SGHAT, CDR2 FQNNGV. V lost 1 base to trimming and J lost 0 bases, with 13 bases between them. CDR3 length: 16 amino acids. The CDR3 DNA sequence: TGTGCCAGCAGCTTAGTGTTGTCTAGTTTCTCCTACGAGCAGTACTTC. As protein: CASSLVLSSFSYEQYF.

The chain carries TRBV9 and TRBJ2-7; 8 nucleotides align to TRBD2. V lost 0 bases to trimming and J lost 5 bases; unmatched junction nucleotides: 7. The CDR3 is made up of 15 amino acids. CDR1 and CDR2 from the germline V gene are SGDLS and YYNGEE. The CDR3 protein is CASSVGGSGTHEQYF. The CDR3 nucleotides are TGTGCCAGCAGCGTAGGGGGTAGCGGGACCCACGAGCAGTACTTC.

This clone was counted once. V gene TRBV28 combines with J gene TRBJ1-1; no reliable D call. The germline CDR1 and CDR2 sequences are MDHEN and SYDVKM. The CDR3 runs to 15 residues. The V gene lost 6 bases and the J gene lost 0 bases, with 14 bases spanning the gap. CDR3 coding DNA: TGTGCCAGCAGGGCGGCGCAGCCCTTGAACACTGAAGCTTTCTTT. Translation gives CASRAAQPLNTEAFF. The whole variable domain, remainder taken from reference TRBV28 and TRBJ1-1, is DVKVTQSSRYLVKRTGEKVFLECVQDMDHENMFWYRQDPGLGLRLIYFSYDVKMKEKGDIPEGYSVSREKKERFSLILESASTNQTSMYLCASRAAQPLNTEAFFGQGTRLTVV.

As DNA, the CDR3 is TGTGCCAGCATACGGGGGAGGGACTATGGCTACACCTTC. Translating gives CASIRGRDYGYTF. The chain links TRBV28 to TRBJ1-2, with a weak D call TRBD1 (5 bases). V shed 7 bases and J shed 3 bases, with 12 bases lying between them. Germline CDR1 reads MDHEN; CDR2 reads SYDVKM. This CDR3 contains 13 residues.

This chain joins TRBV14 and TRBJ2-3; possibly TRBD1 for D (8 bases). Trimming pared 4 bases from V and 3 bases from J, leaving 17 bases between. The CDR3 consists of 16 residues. CDR1 is SGHDN and CDR2 is FVKESK in the germline V gene. CDR3 loop: CASSPTGGARTDTQYF. CDR3 in DNA: TGTGCCAGCAGCCCCACAGGGGGGGCCCGGACAGATACGCAGTATTTT.

CDR3 loop: CASRGQEGEKLFF. The DNA of the CDR3 is TGTGCCAGCAGGGGACAGGAAGGTGAAAAACTGTTTTTT. This chain links TRBV6-1 with TRBJ1-4; 8 bases map to TRBD1. Per germline, CDR1 MNHNS and CDR2 SASEGT. The CDR3 covers 13 residues. The trim removed 6 bases at V and 7 bases at J, leaving 4 bases unmatched.

V and J are TRBV25-1 and TRBJ2-1; 8 positions agree with TRBD1. This CDR3 contains 14 residues. The germline CDR1 and CDR2 sequences are MGHDK and SYGVNS. V shed 5 bases, J shed 14 bases, and the junction held 14 bases outside the gene matches. CDR3 loop: CASSRGGLQGVEFF. The CDR3 region has the DNA TGTGCCAGCAGTCGAGGGGGCTTACAGGGGGTGGAGTTCTTC.

The rearrangement uses TRBV30 and TRBJ2-1; TRBD2 matches 8 bases. The germline CDR1 and CDR2 sequences are GTSNPN and SVGIG (reference sequence). V lost 2 bases to trimming and J lost 16 bases; unmatched junction nucleotides: 7. CDR3 length equals 11 residues. CDR3: CAWSLLAETFF. CDR3 bases: TGTGCCTGGAGTTTACTAGCGGAAACTTTCTTC.

The V gene is TRBV6-1, the J gene TRBJ2-3; 8 bases are shared with TRBD2. V was clipped by 8 bases and J by 4 bases; unmatched bases: 11. The CDR3 has 15 residues. Germline V gene data show CDR1 as MNHNS and CDR2 as SASEGT. The DNA for the CDR3 is TGTGCCAGCTCTGGTCGGGAGGGCCCTTCAGATACGCAGTATTTT. It yields the protein CASSGREGPSDTQYF.

The genes are TRBV29-1 and TRBJ2-7; TRBD1 aligns across 9 bases. Germline loops: CDR1 SQVTM, CDR2 ANQGSEA. With V trimmed by 1 base and J by 3 bases, 10 bases remained unmatched. This CDR3 is 16 amino acids long. The CDR3 protein is CSVEGFLGQGYYEQYF. CDR3 coding DNA: TGCAGCGTTGAAGGGTTTTTAGGACAGGGGTACTACGAGCAGTACTTC.